One and the same sample provided the 14 T cell receptor beta chains below, sequenced in a study of cytomegalovirus exposure and HLA in healthy donors (dated by TCRdb to about 2017). Libraries were made using the immunoSEQ multiplex PCR assay. For the multiplex PCR, a mixture combining 60 forward primers for TCR Vbeta segments and 13 reverse primers for TCR Jbeta segments was used. TCRdb took over this immuneACCESS table, retaining in-frame rearrangements with V and J assigned. Such tables are incomplete; in checked studies, under half of the missing clones stem from an unresolved V gene, and the remainder is unexplained. The sample table records 150,000 to 180,000 clones; 70% to 80% of these occur just once. The ten largest clonotypes hold roughly 12% of the sample. Input material: PBMCs. These TCRs come from a man aged 30 to 45 in good health and CMV-seropositive.

The chain combines TRBV6-6 with TRBJ2-3; 8 bases agree with TRBD1. This CDR3 has 13 residues. The V gene end was trimmed by 5 bases and the J gene end by 6 bases; junction bases not matched to a gene: 4. CDR1 is MNHNY and CDR2 is SVGAGI in the germline V gene (reference sequence). As DNA, the CDR3 is TGTGCCAGCAGTCTGACAGGGGCTGATACGCAGTATTTT. Amino acid sequence: CASSLTGADTQYF.

The V and J genes are TRBV5-1 and TRBJ1-1; TRBD1 is a possible D gene (6 bases). CDR3 length: 13 residues. Per the germline V gene, CDR1 is SGHRS and CDR2 is YFSETQ. V lost 0 bases to trimming and J lost 11 bases, with 14 bases between them. The CDR3 DNA follows: TGCGCCAGCAGCTTGGTTACAGGGTGGGGCGCTTTCTTT. It yields the protein CASSLVTGWGAFF.

This chain uses TRBV14 with TRBJ2-2; D unclear. Germline lookup yields CDR1 SGHDN and CDR2 FVKESK. The CDR3 runs 13 residues. V lost 6 bases and J lost 4, with 9 bases in between. The CDR3 region is CASSRTFTGELFF. For the CDR3, the DNA is TGTGCCAGCAGTAGAACTTTCACCGGGGAGCTGTTTTTT.

The chain carries TRBV2 and TRBJ1-2; D may be TRBD1 (5 bases). The ends were cut back, 7 bases at V and 4 bases at J, with 19 bases in the middle. The V gene's germline CDR1 is SNHLY and CDR2 FYNNEI. The CDR3 totals 15 residues. This CDR3 reads CASTTGGGLGYGYTF. CDR3 sequence (DNA): TGTGCCAGCACCACGGGGGGGGGTCTGGGCTATGGCTACACCTTC. Drawing the rest from reference TRBV2 and TRBJ1-2, the complete variable domain is EPEVTQTPSHQVTQMGQEVILRCVPISNHLYFYWYRQILGQKVEFLVSFYNNEISEKSEIFDDQFSVERPDGSNFTLKIRSTKLEDSAMYFCASTTGGGLGYGYTFGSGTRLTVV.

This clone was counted only a few times. The rearrangement links TRBV27 to TRBJ1-2; D remains ambiguous. Trimming left V 2 bases short and J 6 bases short, with 13 bases between. Germline values: CDR1 MNHEY, CDR2 SMNVEV (reference sequence). The CDR3 is made up of 14 amino acids. The CDR3 is CASSLRGSDHGYTF. The CDR3 nucleotides read TGTGCCAGCAGTTTACGAGGGTCCGACCATGGCTACACCTTC.

This chain links TRBV6-5 with TRBJ1-2; TRBD1 matches 12 bases. Germline assignment: CDR1 MNHEY and CDR2 SVGAGI. CDR3 length: 15 residues. The trim removed 6 bases at V and 5 bases at J, leaving 7 bases unmatched. The CDR3 is CASRAGTGGFYGYTF. The CDR3 DNA follows: TGTGCCAGCAGGGCCGGGACAGGGGGCTTTTATGGCTACACCTTC.

The J gene is TRBJ1-1, the V gene TRBV5-6, with TRBD1 matching 7 bases. The CDR3 runs to 14 residues. The ends lost 2 bases at V and 1 base at J; junction bases unmatched: 2. Germline assignment: CDR1 SGHDT and CDR2 YYEEEE. The CDR3 here is CASSFRGWNTEAFF. The CDR3 DNA reads as TGTGCCAGCAGCTTCAGGGGGTGGAACACTGAAGCTTTCTTT.

This chain links TRBV27 with TRBJ2-4; 10 nucleotides align to TRBD2. This CDR3 is 17 amino acids long. Germline V gene lookup returns CDR1 MNHEY and CDR2 SMNVEV (reference sequence). V dropped 5 bases and J dropped 0; count of bases not matched to a gene: 7. CDR3 bases: TGTGCCAGCAGTGCCGAGCGGGGGGGTCTAGCCAAAAACATTCAGTACTTC. Translated, it gives CASSAERGGLAKNIQYF.

This clone was seen more than once but under ten times. The chain has TRBV11-2 and TRBJ1-1; 9 positions match TRBD1. This CDR3 spans 16 amino acids. Looked up from germline, CDR1 is SGHAT and CDR2 is FQNNGV. With 6 bases clipped from V and 1 base from J, the junction kept 9 bases outside the gene matches. CDR3: CASRGQGPFRNTEAFF. CDR3 DNA: TGTGCCAGCAGGGGACAGGGTCCCTTCAGGAACACTGAAGCTTTCTTT.

The rearrangement uses TRBV2 and TRBJ1-5, with 7 bases identical to TRBD1. V shed 5 bases and J 3 bases; nucleotides not matched to a gene: 4. This CDR3 contains 14 residues. Germline CDR1 is SNHLY and CDR2 is FYNNEI. This CDR3 is CASSTDRNNQPQHF. The CDR3 region has the DNA TGTGCCAGCAGTACGGACAGGAACAATCAGCCCCAGCATTTT.

For the CDR3, the DNA is TGTGCCAGCAGCTTAGTACTAGATTATTACAATGAGCAGTTCTTC. It specifies CASSLVLDYYNEQFF. The V and J genes are TRBV7-2 and TRBJ2-1; possibly TRBD2 for D (5 bases). The CDR3 spans 15 residues. Looked up from germline, CDR1 is SGHTA and CDR2 is FQGNSA. Trimming cost V 1 base and J 4 bases, with 11 bases left between them.

The chain employs TRBV28 and TRBJ1-2; TRBD1 matches 9 bases. The CDR3 has 16 amino acids. The germline CDR1 and CDR2 sequences are MDHEN and SYDVKM. The ends lost 6 bases at V and 1 base at J; junction bases unmatched: 9. The CDR3 DNA is TGTGCCAGCAGCTTCTCGGGGACAGGGCGTAACTATGGCTACACCTTC. Protein: CASSFSGTGRNYGYTF.

V and J are TRBV7-2 and TRBJ1-1, with TRBD1 identical over 8 bases. Trimming took 4 bases from V and 7 from J; bases not matched to a gene: 5. The CDR3 is 13 amino acids. Per germline, CDR1 SGHTA and CDR2 FQGNSA. This CDR3 is CASSSRTGNEAFF. In DNA, the CDR3 is TGTGCCAGCAGCTCGAGGACAGGGAATGAAGCTTTCTTT.

This rearrangement joins TRBV5-5 to TRBJ1-1; weak D call: TRBD1 (5 bases). V lost 4 bases and J lost 1, with 14 bases in between. This CDR3 contains 15 residues. The germline V gene encodes CDR1 SGHKS and CDR2 YYEKEE (reference sequence). The DNA of the CDR3 is TGTGCCAGCAGCAACTGGGGCAGGGCGAACACTGAAGCTTTCTTT. Amino acid sequence: CASSNWGRANTEAFF.